The 2 T cell receptor beta chains in this list originate from one sample, sequenced in a study of T-cell memory formation after mild COVID-19. TCRdb fed the 5' RACE reads into MiXCR, producing one record per CDR3 protein. Of about 180,000 distinct CDR3 sequences in the sample, approximately 18% were seen once. Sequencing input: PBMCs or a T cell subset sorted from them (not recorded which). The receptors derive from a man aged 18 to 35 who had mild COVID-19 (a few samples of this study predate the infection). Cell type and time point are not known.

This clonotype was counted between two and nine times. The V and J genes are TRBV5-1 and TRBJ2-7, with 7 bases that match TRBD2. The junction had 11 bases not matched to a gene; V was cut back by 4 bases and J by 4 bases. Looked up from germline, CDR1 is SGHRS and CDR2 is YFSETQ. This CDR3 has 15 amino acids. CDR3 sequence reads: CASSPGGGFPYEQYF. CDR3 in DNA: TGCGCCAGCAGCCCCGGCGGGGGTTTTCCGTACGAGCAGTACTTC.

This clonotype occurred once. The gene calls are TRBV6-5 and TRBJ1-2; 9 bases agree with TRBD1. The CDR3 has 12 amino acids. Trimming took 2 bases from V and 11 from J; bases not matched to a gene: 3. From germline, CDR1 is MNHEY and CDR2 SVGAGI. CDR3 in DNA: TGTGCCAGCAGTTACACCGGGACAGGGTACACCTTC. This translates into CASSYTGTGYTF.